This passage covers 24 T cell receptor beta chains from one sample sequenced in a study of long-term antiretroviral therapy in people with HIV. An immunoSEQ assay, version v3.0, was performed at survey level. Here immunoSEQ multiplex PCR was the method, and the copy in TCRdb shows in-frame clones only, minus some. The table records more than 35,000 clones, around 88% of them present only once. Sequences were derived from unsorted PBMCs, sampled just before starting antiretroviral therapy. The receptors here all came from a woman aged 18-35 years with HIV.

The DNA for the CDR3 is TGCGCCAGCACCCTGGGATGGATAGACAGCCCTTCTGGGGCCAACGTCCTGACTTTC. It encodes CASTLGWIDSPSGANVLTF. The genes are TRBV5-1 and TRBJ2-6, with a weak D call TRBD1 (5 bases). Trimming pared 6 bases from V and 1 base from J, leaving 23 bases between. Per the germline V gene, CDR1 is SGHRS and CDR2 is YFSETQ. The CDR3 contains 19 residues.

The chain couples TRBV6-5 to TRBJ2-5; TRBD1 aligns across 9 bases. Unmatched junction bases numbered 3, after V lost 0 bases and J lost 4 bases. The length of the CDR3 is 15 residues. The germline gives CDR1 MNHEY, CDR2 SVGAGI. The CDR3 nucleotides are TGTGCCAGCAGTTACTCGACAGGGGGGGGAGAGACCCAGTACTTC. It codes for CASSYSTGGGETQYF.

The chain has TRBV7-9 and TRBJ1-5; a weak D match, TRBD1 (6 bases). Germline assignment: CDR1 SEHNR and CDR2 FQNEAQ (reference sequence). V was clipped by 0 bases and J by 5 bases, with 14 bases between them. The CDR3 length is 16 residues. The chain's CDR3 is CASSLAMVQGDQPQHF. CDR3 DNA sequence: TGTGCCAGCAGCTTAGCGATGGTACAGGGCGATCAGCCCCAGCATTTT. Looking up the rest from reference TRBV7-9 and TRBJ1-5 gives the full variable domain: DTGVSQNPRHKITKRGQNVTFRCDPISEHNRLYWYRQTLGQGPEFLTYFQNEAQLEKSRLLSDRFSAERPKGSFSTLEIQRTEQGDSAMYLCASSLAMVQGDQPQHFGDGTRLSIL.

The gene calls are TRBV4-3 and TRBJ2-7; D perhaps matches TRBD2 (5 bases). The CDR3 runs 14 residues. Germline V CDR1 and CDR2: LGHNA, YSLEER. V was pared by 3 bases and J by 2 bases, with 11 bases between. Here the CDR3 DNA reads TGCGCCAGCAGCCACCTAATCGGGACCTACGAGCAGTACTTC. The encoded protein is CASSHLIGTYEQYF.

The chain carries TRBV5-1 and TRBJ2-7, with a possible D match to TRBD1 (5 bases). Germline lookup yields CDR1 SGHRS and CDR2 YFSETQ. CDR3 length equals 13 residues. The V and J ends lost 2 bases and 3 bases respectively, with 9 bases between them. The CDR3 DNA follows: TGCGCCAGCAGCTTAGGGGAAAACTACGAGCAGTACTTC. This encodes CASSLGENYEQYF.

The rearrangement uses TRBV25-1 and TRBJ1-1; the D is unclear. This CDR3 has 16 residues. Trimming removed 1 base at V and 4 bases at J, with 16 bases between. Germline-derived CDR1 and CDR2 are MGHDK and SYGVNS. This chain's CDR3 is CASSELFGVRTTEAFF. CDR3 DNA sequence: TGTGCCAGCAGTGAATTGTTCGGGGTTAGAACCACTGAAGCTTTCTTT.

V gene TRBV7-9 combines with J gene TRBJ2-3; D possibly matches TRBD1 or TRBD2 (5 bases each). The CDR3 extends over 13 amino acids. Germline V gives CDR1 SEHNR, CDR2 FQNEAQ (reference sequence). V gave up 11 bases and J gave up 0 bases, with 12 bases separating them. The CDR3 bases are TGTGCCGGTTGGGGCGGGAGCACAGATACGCAGTATTTT. Protein sequence: CAGWGGSTDTQYF.

The chain is built from TRBV27 and TRBJ2-7; a possible D gene is TRBD2 (6 bases). Germline CDR1 and CDR2: MNHEY and SMNVEV (reference sequence). The V and J ends lost 6 bases and 6 bases respectively, with 24 bases between them. CDR3 length: 16 amino acids. The DNA for the CDR3 is TGTGCCAGCAGGATGGGGTGGGGGGATGTCTGGGGCGAGCAGTACTTC. The encoded protein is CASRMGWGDVWGEQYF.

V gene TRBV29-1 combines with J gene TRBJ1-2; D is uncertain. The length of the CDR3 is 13 residues. CDR1 SQVTM and CDR2 ANQGSEA come from the germline V gene. Trimming left V 3 bases short and J 4 bases short, with 12 bases between. This CDR3 reads CSVEEAGGYGYTF. The CDR3 DNA follows: TGCAGCGTTGAGGAGGCGGGAGGCTATGGCTACACCTTC.

CDR3 bases: TGTGCCAGCAGTGGAAACTTCCGAGCTTTCTTT. It codes for CASSGNFRAFF. V is TRBV2 and J is TRBJ1-1, with D unclear. This CDR3 contains 11 residues. Germline values: CDR1 SNHLY, CDR2 FYNNEI. V dropped 4 bases and J dropped 10 bases, with 10 bases sitting between them.

This sequence joins TRBV4-1 and TRBJ2-7; 7 nucleotides match TRBD1. The V gene's germline CDR1 is MGHRA and CDR2 YSYEKL. The CDR3 spans 14 residues. V was pared by 4 bases and J by 0 bases, with 3 bases of the junction left unmatched. The CDR3 is CASSLRDSSYEQYF. The CDR3 DNA follows: TGCGCCAGCAGCCTCCGGGACAGCTCCTACGAGCAGTACTTC.

The rearrangement links TRBV5-5 to TRBJ2-7; no firm D call. The V gene lost 4 bases and the J gene lost 6 bases, with 8 bases spanning the gap. This CDR3 is 11 amino acids long. CDR1 SGHKS and CDR2 YYEKEE come from the germline V gene (reference sequence). The DNA of the CDR3 is TGTGCCAGCAGCCTCGGATTCGAGCAGTACTTC. Translating gives CASSLGFEQYF.

The J gene is TRBJ2-2, the V gene TRBV7-3; D could derive from TRBD1 or TRBD2 (5 bases each). Germline loops: CDR1 SGHTA, CDR2 FQGTGA. Trimming stripped 1 base from V and 1 base from J, with 10 bases between. The CDR3 runs to 16 residues. Written as DNA, the CDR3 is TGTGCCAGCAGCTTAATGTCAGGGAGGAACACCGGGGAGCTGTTTTTT. Translating gives CASSLMSGRNTGELFF.

The V call is TRBV6-1, the J call TRBJ2-1, with 8 bases that match TRBD1. The V and J ends lost 2 bases and 7 bases, in that order; junction bases with no gene match: 10. Germline values: CDR1 MNHNS, CDR2 SASEGT. The CDR3 has 16 residues. This chain's CDR3 is CASSENPGQGNNEQFF. Written as DNA, the CDR3 is TGTGCCAGCAGTGAAAACCCCGGACAGGGTAATAATGAGCAGTTCTTC.

The chain recombines TRBV7-2 with TRBJ2-5; 11 positions match TRBD2. Germline V lookup: CDR1 SGHTA, CDR2 FQGNSA. J lost 4 bases, V lost 4 bases, and 11 bases had no gene match. There are 17 residues in the CDR3. The chain's CDR3 is CASSSTRTSGLGETQYF. CDR3 coding DNA: TGTGCCAGCAGCTCTACAAGGACTAGCGGGTTGGGAGAGACCCAGTACTTC.

The gene calls are TRBV27 and TRBJ2-2; D uncertain. This CDR3 contains 11 residues. V was pared by 5 bases and J by 10 bases, with 8 bases between. Germline loops: CDR1 MNHEY, CDR2 SMNVEV (reference sequence). The CDR3 DNA reads TGTGCCAGCAGTCGTGGAGCGGAGCTGTTTTTT. This encodes CASSRGAELFF.

The V and J genes are TRBV28 and TRBJ2-5; 7 nucleotides match TRBD2. The CDR3 loop spans 17 amino acids. Per the germline V gene, CDR1 is MDHEN and CDR2 is SYDVKM. V trimming: 6 bases; J trimming: 3 bases; junction bases outside the gene matches: 16. The CDR3 DNA follows: TGTGCCAGCAGGGCCCGCTTTGGCGGGAGTAGGAAAGAGACCCAGTACTTC. It codes for CASRARFGGSRKETQYF.

This clone has only one observation. The CDR3 bases are TGCGCCAGCAGCCAAGACAGGGATCGACTGATCGGGGCTGAAGCTTTCTTT. Translation gives CASSQDRDRLIGAEAFF. The V and J genes are TRBV4-3 and TRBJ1-1, with D possibly TRBD1 on 5 matching bases. CDR1 LGHNA and CDR2 YSLEER come from the germline V gene. The CDR3 is made up of 17 amino acids. V lost 0 bases to trimming and J lost 6 bases, with 20 bases between them.

The chain links TRBV25-1 to TRBJ2-7; D is uncertain. The CDR3 length is 11 residues. Germline loops: CDR1 MGHDK, CDR2 SYGVNS. With 3 bases removed from V and 11 bases from J, the gap between germline ends came to 11 bases. The CDR3 nucleotides are TGTGCCAGCAGTGACTACTGGGTGGAGTACTTC. Translating it yields CASSDYWVEYF.

This clone has only one observation. The CDR3 loop reads CASSLSKQGFVETQYF. The CDR3 bases are TGTGCCAGCAGCTTATCGAAACAGGGTTTCGTCGAGACCCAGTACTTC. The chain uses TRBV11-2 and TRBJ2-5; the D gene is possibly TRBD1 (6 bases). The CDR3 is 16 residues long. Looked up from germline, CDR1 is SGHAT and CDR2 is FQNNGV. Trimming shortened V by 2 bases and J by 5 bases, and 18 bases separated the two germline ends.

This clone was seen just once. The chain couples TRBV7-8 to TRBJ2-7; D gene uncertain. The germline V gene encodes CDR1 SGHVS and CDR2 FQNEAQ. V lost 5 bases and J lost 1, with 15 bases in between. This CDR3 contains 15 residues. The CDR3 here is CASSQSARLSYEQYF. The DNA for the CDR3 is TGTGCCAGCAGCCAGAGTGCCCGATTGTCCTACGAGCAGTACTTC. The entire variable domain, with the rest obtained from reference TRBV7-8 and TRBJ2-7, is as follows: GAGVSQSPRYKVAKRGQDVALRCDPISGHVSLFWYQQALGQGPEFLTYFQNEAQLDKSGLPSDRFFAERPEGSVSTLKIQRTQQEDSAVYLCASSQSARLSYEQYFGPGTRLTVT.

V is TRBV7-2 and J is TRBJ2-4, with D unresolved. Germline assignment: CDR1 SGHTA and CDR2 FQGNSA. CDR3 length: 14 amino acids. Trimming stripped 1 base from V and 8 bases from J, with 12 bases between. The CDR3 here is CASSLEVVGYIQYF. As DNA, the CDR3 is TGTGCCAGCAGCTTAGAGGTTGTTGGATACATTCAGTACTTC.

The chain employs TRBV5-3 and TRBJ2-7; no definite D call. TRBV5-3 is an open reading frame whose function is uncertain. V gave up 2 bases and J gave up 1 base, with 7 bases separating them. The CDR3 sequence is 13 residues long. The CDR3 region is CARSFVRSYEQYF. The CDR3 DNA is TGTGCCAGAAGCTTCGTCCGTTCCTACGAGCAGTACTTC.

The chain carries TRBV6-5 and TRBJ1-4; no definite D call. Germline V gene lookup returns CDR1 MNHEY and CDR2 SVGAGI. V gave up 0 bases and J gave up 0 bases, with 2 bases separating them. The CDR3 spans 14 residues. DNA of the CDR3: TGTGCCAGCAGTTACTCACCAACTAATGAAAAACTGTTTTTT. Translated, it gives CASSYSPTNEKLFF.